This T cell receptor beta chain comes out of a study of tumor and adjacent non-tumor tissue in lung cancer. RNA was extracted from bulk tissue without any cell sorting. This non-tumor lung sample came from over 3 cm beyond the tumor edge. Three rounds of nested PCR, following a modified ARM-PCR protocol, produced the TCRbeta library. TCRdb re-called the multiplex PCR reads with MiXCR, one entry per CDR3 protein. The sample lists 100,000 or so distinct CDR3 sequences, 75% to 90% occurring once. A word on this clonotype: No conserved phenylalanine or tryptophan ends this CDR3, so it is likely a read error.

The CDR3 sequence is 15 residues long. Germline CDR1 reads SGHRS; CDR2 reads YFSETQ. V lost 0 bases and J lost 4; bases outside the gene matches: 4. The sequenced sample consisted of distant non-tumor lung tissue. The receptor's source is a man in his 60s with small cell lung cancer. The rearrangement uses TRBV5-1 and TRBJ2-1; 7 bases agree with TRBD1. This CDR3 reads CASSLGGQIYNEQFL. The CDR3 DNA sequence: TGCGCCAGCAGCTTGGGGGGACAGATTTACAATGAGCAGTTCCTC.